The present T cell receptor beta chain was sequenced within a study of T-cell memory formation after mild COVID-19. In this sample, this clonotype turned up many times. TCRdb reprocessed the 5' RACE reads via MiXCR and lists one record per CDR3 protein. This sample has about 150,000 distinct CDR3 sequences; approximately 12% occur once, and the top ten carry 2.5% to 3.5%. The sequenced sample was PBMCs or a T cell subset sorted from them (not recorded which). The TCR sequence derives from a man aged 18-30 years who had mild COVID-19 (a few samples of this study predate the infection). Cell type and time point are not known.

The CDR3 here is CASSFGTGNNEKLFF. CDR3 sequence (DNA): TGCGCCAGCAGCTTCGGGACAGGAAATAATGAAAAACTGTTTTTT. The chain is built from TRBV5-1 and TRBJ1-4, with 8 bases matching TRBD1. CDR1 is SGHRS and CDR2 is YFSETQ in the germline V gene. With 2 bases clipped from V and 4 bases from J, the junction kept 4 bases outside the gene matches. CDR3 length equals 15 residues. Filled out from reference TRBV5-1 and TRBJ1-4, the complete variable domain reads KAGVTQTPRYLIKTRGQQVTLSCSPISGHRSVSWYQQTPGQGLQFLFEYFSETQRNKGNFPGRFSGRQFSNSRSEMNVSTLELGDSALYLCASSFGTGNNEKLFFGSGTQLSVL.